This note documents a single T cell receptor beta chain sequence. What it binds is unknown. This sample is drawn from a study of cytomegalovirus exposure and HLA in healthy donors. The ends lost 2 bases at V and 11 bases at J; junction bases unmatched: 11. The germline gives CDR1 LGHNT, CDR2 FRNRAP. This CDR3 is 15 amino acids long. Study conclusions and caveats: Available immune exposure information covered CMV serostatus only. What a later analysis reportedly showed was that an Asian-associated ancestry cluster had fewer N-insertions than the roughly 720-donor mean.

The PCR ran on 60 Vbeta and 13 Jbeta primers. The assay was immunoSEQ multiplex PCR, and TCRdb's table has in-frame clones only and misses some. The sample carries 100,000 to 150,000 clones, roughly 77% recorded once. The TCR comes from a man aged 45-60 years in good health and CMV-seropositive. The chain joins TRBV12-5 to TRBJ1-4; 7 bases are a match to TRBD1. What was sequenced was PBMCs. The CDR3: CASGLQLQGPGKLFF. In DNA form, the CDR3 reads TGTGCTAGTGGTTTGCAGTTACAGGGGCCCGGGAAACTGTTTTTT.